These 30 T cell receptor beta chains came from one sample sequenced in a study of T cell changes during pregnancy in multiple sclerosis. Data came from immunoSEQ multiplex PCR; TCRdb stores just in-frame clones and leaves some out. The data hold approximately 31,000 clones, with roughly 91% observed a single time. Sequenced material: CD4+ T cells from peripheral blood mononuclear cells, taken in the second trimester of pregnancy. These receptors came from a female donor with multiple sclerosis, enrolled in a pregnancy study.

This chain uses TRBV11-2 with TRBJ2-2; tentatively, D is TRBD2 (5 bases). In germline, CDR1 is SGHAT, CDR2 FQNNGV. The CDR3 loop spans 16 amino acids. V lost 4 bases, J lost 1 base, and 13 bases lay in between. The CDR3 DNA sequence: TGTGCCAGCAGCTCAATACACGGGAAGAACACCGGGGAGCTGTTTTTT. Residues: CASSSIHGKNTGELFF.

This chain connects TRBV29-1 to TRBJ1-1, with unresolved D. Trimming removed 3 bases at V and 0 bases at J, with 14 bases between. CDR3 length equals 15 residues. Germline CDR1 is SQVTM and CDR2 is ANQGSEA. CDR3 in amino acids: CSVDLFPGLNTEAFF. Here the CDR3 DNA reads TGCAGCGTTGATCTCTTCCCAGGCTTGAACACTGAAGCTTTCTTT.

This chain joins TRBV6-1 and TRBJ1-2; D gene ambiguous. V was clipped by 7 bases and J by 4 bases, with 19 bases between them. Germline values: CDR1 MNHNS, CDR2 SASEGT. The CDR3 runs to 15 residues. CDR3 DNA: TGTGCCAGCACACCGTACCGCCGGTTCCTCTATGGCTACACCTTC. Translation gives CASTPYRRFLYGYTF.

This clone was counted once. The chain links TRBV7-2 to TRBJ1-3; TRBD1 might be the D (5 bases). In germline, CDR1 is SGHTA, CDR2 FQGNSA. V was pared by 0 bases and J by 3 bases, with 12 bases between. CDR3 length: 16 residues. The CDR3 nucleotides read TGTGCCAGCAGCTTAGCCTCCGGGGGGGGTGGAAACACCATATATTTT. It specifies CASSLASGGGGNTIYF.

The chain uses TRBV2 and TRBJ1-1, with 8 bases fitting TRBD1. The CDR3 consists of 17 residues. The V and J ends lost 6 bases and 6 bases, in that order; junction bases with no gene match: 18. The germline V gene encodes CDR1 SNHLY and CDR2 FYNNEI. This chain's CDR3 is CASSANEGGQGLAEAFF. The CDR3 DNA is TGTGCCAGCAGCGCCAACGAGGGAGGACAGGGCCTCGCTGAAGCTTTCTTT. Combining the CDR3 with reference TRBV2 and TRBJ1-1 gives the whole variable domain EPEVTQTPSHQVTQMGQEVILRCVPISNHLYFYWYRQILGQKVEFLVSFYNNEISEKSEIFDDQFSVERPDGSNFTLKIRSTKLEDSAMYFCASSANEGGQGLAEAFFGQGTRLTVV.

The chain carries TRBV25-1 and TRBJ2-1; tentatively, D is TRBD1 (6 bases). V dropped 3 bases and J dropped 6 bases, with 18 bases sitting between them. Germline V gene lookup returns CDR1 MGHDK and CDR2 SYGVNS. The CDR3 runs 16 residues. CDR3 coding DNA: TGTGCCAGCAGTGACCCACGAGAGGACAGAGGCAATGAGCAGTTCTTC. It is translated as CASSDPREDRGNEQFF.

V gene TRBV29-1 combines with J gene TRBJ2-2; the match to TRBD2 covers 7 bases. The CDR3 consists of 14 residues. V lost 4 bases and J lost 0; bases outside the gene matches: 2. Germline V lookup: CDR1 SQVTM, CDR2 ANQGSEA. This CDR3 reads CSVGEGSNTGELFF. The CDR3 nucleotides are TGCAGCGTTGGGGAGGGTTCGAACACCGGGGAGCTGTTTTTT.

The chain uses TRBV2 and TRBJ1-5; TRBD1 is a possible D gene (5 bases). CDR1 and CDR2 (germline): SNHLY, FYNNEI. The CDR3 runs 13 residues. The V gene lost 4 bases and the J gene lost 5 bases, with 9 bases spanning the gap. The CDR3 DNA sequence: TGTGCCAGCAGTGTTCAGGGATATCAGCCCCAGCATTTT. It is translated as CASSVQGYQPQHF.

This chain connects TRBV19 to TRBJ2-1; 7 bases are shared with TRBD2. The germline V gene has CDR1 LNHDA and CDR2 SQIVND (reference sequence). The CDR3 totals 13 residues. The V and J ends lost 1 base and 8 bases, in that order; junction bases with no gene match: 2. This CDR3 reads CASSIGEGYEQFF. Here the CDR3 DNA reads TGTGCCAGTAGTATAGGGGAGGGGTATGAGCAGTTCTTC.

J is TRBJ2-4 and V is TRBV14; unclear D gene. V lost 4 bases, J lost 0 bases, and 13 bases lay in between. The CDR3 covers 16 residues. Germline loops: CDR1 SGHDN, CDR2 FVKESK. The CDR3 coding sequence is TGTGCCAGCAGCCCAGTAGGCGGTCTAGCCAAAAACATTCAGTACTTC. It is translated as CASSPVGGLAKNIQYF.

In its sample, this clone was seen a few times. V usage is TRBV19 and J usage is TRBJ1-2; 11 nucleotides line up with TRBD1. CDR1 and CDR2 from the germline V gene are LNHDA and SQIVND (reference sequence). J was trimmed by 6 bases and V by 7 bases; bases with no gene match: 4. The CDR3 has 13 residues. CDR3 nucleotides: TGTGCCAGTAAGCCGGGACAGGGGGATGGCTACACCTTC. Translated, it gives CASKPGQGDGYTF.

This clone appeared once. The V gene is TRBV7-9, the J gene TRBJ1-1, with a possible D match to TRBD1 (6 bases). The CDR3 has 13 residues. V lost 2 bases to trimming and J lost 3 bases, with 7 bases between them. Germline CDR1 and CDR2: SEHNR and FQNEAQ (reference sequence). Here the CDR3 DNA reads TGTGCCAGCAGCTTAAACAGGGACACTGAAGCTTTCTTT. Encoded protein: CASSLNRDTEAFF.

V gene TRBV28 combines with J gene TRBJ2-7, with TRBD1 matching 7 bases. Germline loops: CDR1 MDHEN, CDR2 SYDVKM. V was pared by 3 bases and J by 3 bases, with 11 bases of the junction left unmatched. The CDR3 sequence is 16 residues long. The chain's CDR3 is CASSFSPGTEYYEQYF. CDR3 sequence (DNA): TGTGCCAGCAGTTTCTCTCCCGGGACAGAGTACTACGAGCAGTACTTC.

This rearrangement joins TRBV5-4 to TRBJ2-2, with D possibly being TRBD1 (6 bases). This CDR3 has 14 amino acids. Germline V gives CDR1 SGHNT, CDR2 YYREEE (reference sequence). Between the trimmed V and J ends, which lost 4 bases and 4 bases, there was a span of 11 bases. The CDR3 is CASSLTGSTGELFF. DNA of the CDR3: TGTGCCAGCAGCCTGACAGGATCCACCGGGGAGCTGTTTTTT.

The CDR3 is CAISQTSAGRGTQYF. CDR3 nucleotide sequence: TGTGCCATCAGTCAGACTAGCGCGGGACGGGGGACGCAGTATTTT. The rearrangement joins TRBV10-3 to TRBJ2-3, with 8 bases that match TRBD2. This CDR3 is built from 15 residues. Germline V lookup: CDR1 ENHRY, CDR2 SYGVKD. J lost 9 bases, V lost 5 bases, and 13 bases had no gene match.

V is TRBV4-3 and J is TRBJ2-2; 10 nucleotides line up with TRBD2. CDR3 length: 15 residues. Germline V gene sequence: CDR1 LGHNA, CDR2 YSLEER. With V trimmed by 0 bases and J by 7 bases, 2 bases remained unmatched. The CDR3 loop reads CASSQELAGSGELFF. Written as DNA, the CDR3 is TGCGCCAGCAGCCAAGAACTAGCGGGAAGCGGGGAGCTGTTTTTT.

This chain connects TRBV4-3 to TRBJ2-5; a weak D match, TRBD1 (6 bases). CDR1 and CDR2 from the germline V gene are LGHNA and YSLEER. Trimming cost V 0 bases and J 0 bases, with 11 bases left between them. This CDR3 spans 16 amino acids. The CDR3 loop is CASSQDHQGYQETQYF. The CDR3 nucleotides read TGCGCCAGCAGCCAAGATCATCAGGGGTACCAAGAGACCCAGTACTTC.

This clone was detected only a few times. The chain joins TRBV5-1 to TRBJ2-1; 13 nucleotides match TRBD2. The V gene end was trimmed by 4 bases and the J gene end by 5 bases; junction bases not matched to a gene: 15. The CDR3 consists of 19 residues. Germline V gene lookup returns CDR1 SGHRS and CDR2 YFSETQ. The CDR3: CASSIDGLAGAFPDNEQFF. DNA of the CDR3: TGCGCCAGCAGCATCGATGGACTAGCGGGAGCCTTCCCTGACAATGAGCAGTTCTTC. Full variable domain (missing parts from reference TRBV5-1 and TRBJ2-1): KAGVTQTPRYLIKTRGQQVTLSCSPISGHRSVSWYQQTPGQGLQFLFEYFSETQRNKGNFPGRFSGRQFSNSRSEMNVSTLELGDSALYLCASSIDGLAGAFPDNEQFFGPGTRLTVL.

The chain has TRBV27 and TRBJ2-7, with 10 nucleotides matching TRBD1. Trimming removed 6 bases from V and 2 bases from J; junction bases left unmatched: 7. Germline V gene lookup returns CDR1 MNHEY and CDR2 SMNVEV (reference sequence). The CDR3 runs 15 residues. CDR3 sequence reads: CASSTPGQGTYEQYF. The CDR3 bases are TGTGCCAGCAGCACCCCGGGACAGGGGACCTACGAGCAGTACTTC.

In this sample, this clone turned up once. The chain uses TRBV2 and TRBJ2-7; 10 bases are a match to TRBD2. The CDR3 consists of 14 residues. The germline gives CDR1 SNHLY, CDR2 FYNNEI. After removal of 6 bases from V and 3 bases from J, the junction contained 5 bases not matched to a gene. CDR3 DNA sequence: TGTGCCAGCAGATCCGGACTAGCGGACTACGAGCAGTACTTC. Residues: CASRSGLADYEQYF.

J is TRBJ1-1 and V is TRBV28; D remains ambiguous. Trimming cost V 4 bases and J 0 bases, with 9 bases left between them. The CDR3 covers 14 residues. Germline V gene lookup returns CDR1 MDHEN and CDR2 SYDVKM. CDR3: CASSYWPMNTEAFF. DNA for the CDR3: TGTGCCAGCAGTTATTGGCCCATGAACACTGAAGCTTTCTTT.

The chain carries TRBV4-1 and TRBJ2-7, with a tentative D call TRBD2 (6 bases). Germline CDR1 MGHRA, CDR2 YSYEKL. V gave up 3 bases and J gave up 0 bases, with 15 bases separating them. The CDR3 has 16 residues. CDR3 loop: CASSQTEGLTSYEQYF. The CDR3 DNA reads as TGCGCCAGCAGCCAGACGGAGGGTTTGACCTCCTACGAGCAGTACTTC.

This chain links TRBV11-2 with TRBJ1-2; D possibly corresponds to TRBD1 (5 bases). The CDR3 totals 13 residues. Germline CDR1 SGHAT, CDR2 FQNNGV. Trimming pared 1 base from V and 6 bases from J, leaving 9 bases between. CDR3 nucleotides: TGTGCCAGCAGCTTAGGGGGGAGGGATGGCTACACCTTC. Translation: CASSLGGRDGYTF.

The chain uses TRBV7-9 and TRBJ2-4, with D unclear. Germline values: CDR1 SEHNR, CDR2 FQNEAQ (reference sequence). Trimming cost V 3 bases and J 0 bases, with 9 bases left between them. The CDR3 length is 15 residues. The CDR3 reads CASSLSGAAKNIQYF. CDR3 in DNA: TGTGCCAGCAGCTTGAGTGGTGCAGCCAAAAACATTCAGTACTTC.

This rearrangement joins TRBV28 to TRBJ1-3; possibly TRBD1 for D (6 bases). Germline CDR1 reads MDHEN; CDR2 reads SYDVKM. This CDR3 spans 15 amino acids. V was cut by 5 bases and J by 4 bases, with 15 bases left in between. The CDR3 protein is CASSLPTGSGNTIYF. The CDR3 bases are TGTGCCAGCAGTCTACCCACAGGGTCGGGAAACACCATATATTTT.

V and J are TRBV28 and TRBJ2-1; 8 bases fit TRBD1. In germline, CDR1 is MDHEN, CDR2 SYDVKM. With V trimmed by 6 bases and J by 10 bases, 11 bases remained unmatched. There are 14 residues in the CDR3. CDR3 sequence (DNA): TGTGCCAGCAGATCAACCCCAGGGGGCGGCGAGCAGTTCTTC. Its protein is CASRSTPGGGEQFF.

This clone has just one count. V is TRBV9 and J is TRBJ1-1; D perhaps matches TRBD1 (5 bases). The CDR3 spans 14 residues. Looked up from germline, CDR1 is SGDLS and CDR2 is YYNGEE. With 0 bases removed from V and 4 bases from J, the gap between germline ends came to 10 bases. The CDR3 region is CASSVGREGTEAFF. The CDR3 bases are TGTGCCAGCAGCGTAGGCAGGGAGGGCACTGAAGCTTTCTTT.

V usage is TRBV5-5 and J usage is TRBJ2-5, with TRBD1 as a possible D gene (6 bases). Germline CDR1 reads SGHKS; CDR2 reads YYEKEE (reference sequence). Trimming stripped 4 bases from V and 2 bases from J, with 15 bases between. The CDR3 consists of 15 residues. Here the CDR3 reads CASSLSWGTQETQYF. The CDR3 nucleotides read TGTGCCAGCAGCCTGTCCTGGGGGACACAAGAGACCCAGTACTTC. The full variable domain, rest sourced from reference TRBV5-5 and TRBJ2-5, is DAGVTQSPTHLIKTRGQQVTLRCSPISGHKSVSWYQQVLGQGPQFIFQYYEKEERGRGNFPDRFSARQFPNYSSELNVNALLLGDSALYLCASSLSWGTQETQYFGPGTRLLVL.

CDR3 loop: CASSSSGSPANEQFF. The CDR3 nucleotides read TGTGCCAGCAGCTCTAGCGGGAGTCCGGCGAATGAGCAGTTCTTC. The chain links TRBV6-1 to TRBJ2-1; 10 nucleotides align to TRBD2. CDR1 and CDR2 from the germline V gene are MNHNS and SASEGT. There are 15 residues in the CDR3. V was pared by 6 bases and J by 7 bases, with 9 bases of the junction left unmatched.

The chain combines TRBV5-1 with TRBJ2-6, with TRBD2 matching 8 bases. The ends lost 4 bases at V and 2 bases at J; junction bases unmatched: 2. This CDR3 contains 15 residues. Germline V lookup: CDR1 SGHRS, CDR2 YFSETQ. The CDR3 nucleotides are TGCGCCAGCAGCCCAGCGGGAGCTGGGGCCAACGTCCTGACTTTC. Protein product: CASSPAGAGANVLTF.